This T cell receptor beta chain appears in the sequencing data of a study of T cell responses to AZD1222 COVID-19 vaccine. About the research overall: Doses given second, at about 4 or about 12 weeks, were pooled. Overall study results and limits: It was only 6 or 7 AZD1222 recipients who were seropositive at baseline.

CDR3 length: 13 amino acids. V was clipped by 1 base and J by 7 bases, with 13 bases between them. From germline, CDR1 is SQVTM and CDR2 ANQGSEA. Notes on this clone: Its matching antigen is unknown.

Libraries were prepared by immunoSEQ multiplex PCR; TCRdb keeps only in-frame clonotypes and omits some of them. The sample consists of about 120,000 clones, 75% to 95% of them appearing once. The source material was peripheral blood, sampled on day 0 of AZD1222 vaccination. This sequence joins TRBV29-1 and TRBJ1-2; possibly TRBD1 for D (5 bases). This TCR came from an adult in good health. CDR3 amino acids: CSVEGARGVGYTF. Here the CDR3 DNA reads TGCAGCGTTGAAGGGGCACGGGGGGTTGGCTACACCTTC. Full variable domain (remainder filled in from reference TRBV29-1 and TRBJ1-2): SAVISQKPSRDICQRGTSLTIQCQVDSQVTMMFWYRQQPGQSLTLIATANQGSEATYESGFVIDKFPISRPNLTFSTLTVSNMSPEDSSIYLCSVEGARGVGYTFGSGTRLTVV.